This T cell receptor beta chain was captured in a study of T cell repertoires in cytomegalovirus infection. Overall study: Based on public TCR beta signatures, there were indications of CMV infection and of a matching HLA type.

Broader study findings: Adding up the frequency of public TCR beta families identified people who carried CMV plus the relevant HLA. CMV-specific TCR beta clonotypes restricted by HLA-C were the ones dominating the ex vivo response.

Trimming left V 2 bases short and J 7 bases short, with 11 bases between. This CDR3 has 13 residues. Per germline, CDR1 KGHSH and CDR2 LQKENI. This clonotype was detected a few times. The antigen is unknown. From the reads, TCRdb called clonotypes with MiXCR, one entry per CDR3 protein. This table has about 740,000 distinct CDR3 sequences, 35% to 45% appearing once. Sequencing input: PBMCs. The V gene is TRBV18, the J gene TRBJ1-2; D may be TRBD1 (6 bases). The receptor's source is a human donor in good health (CMV status not recorded). Some clones in this sample may be carry-over from other donors' samples. CDR3 residues: CASSPARGAGYTF. The CDR3 bases are TGTGCCAGCTCACCAGCAAGGGGGGCTGGCTACACCTTC.